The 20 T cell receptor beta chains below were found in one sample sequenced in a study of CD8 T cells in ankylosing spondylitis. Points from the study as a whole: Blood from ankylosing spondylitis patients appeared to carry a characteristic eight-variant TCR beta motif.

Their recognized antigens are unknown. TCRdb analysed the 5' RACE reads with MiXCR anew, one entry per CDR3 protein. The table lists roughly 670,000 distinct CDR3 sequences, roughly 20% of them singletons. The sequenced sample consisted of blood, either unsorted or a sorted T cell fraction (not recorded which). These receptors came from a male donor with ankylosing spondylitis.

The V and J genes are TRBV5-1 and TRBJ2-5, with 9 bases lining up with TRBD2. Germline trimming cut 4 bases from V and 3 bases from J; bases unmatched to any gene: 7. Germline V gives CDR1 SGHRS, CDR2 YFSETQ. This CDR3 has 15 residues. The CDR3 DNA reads TGCGCCAGCAGCCTCGCCGCGGGGGGGGAAGAGACCCAGTACTTC. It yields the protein CASSLAAGGEETQYF.

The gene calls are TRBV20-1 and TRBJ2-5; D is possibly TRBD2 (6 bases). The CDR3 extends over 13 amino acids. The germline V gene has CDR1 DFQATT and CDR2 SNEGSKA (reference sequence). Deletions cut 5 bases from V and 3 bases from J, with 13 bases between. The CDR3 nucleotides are TGCAGTGCTCCCGGGACTGGAAAAGAGACCCAGTACTTC. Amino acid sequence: CSAPGTGKETQYF.

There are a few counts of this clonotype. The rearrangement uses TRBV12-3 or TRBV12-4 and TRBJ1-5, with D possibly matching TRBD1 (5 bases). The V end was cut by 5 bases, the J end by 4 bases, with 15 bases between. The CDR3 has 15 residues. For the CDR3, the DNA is TGTGCCAGCAGTCCTCAGGGAGGCCCTAATCAGCCCCAGCATTTT. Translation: CASSPQGGPNQPQHF.

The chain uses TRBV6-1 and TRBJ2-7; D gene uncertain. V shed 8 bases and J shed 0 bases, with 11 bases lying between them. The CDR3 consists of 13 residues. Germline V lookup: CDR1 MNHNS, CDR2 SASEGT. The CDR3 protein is CASAMALSYEQYF. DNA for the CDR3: TGTGCCAGCGCTATGGCACTCTCCTACGAGCAGTACTTC.

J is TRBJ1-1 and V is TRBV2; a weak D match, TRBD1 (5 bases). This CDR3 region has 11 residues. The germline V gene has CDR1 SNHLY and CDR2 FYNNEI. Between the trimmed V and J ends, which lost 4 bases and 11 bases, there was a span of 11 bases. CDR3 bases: TGTGCCAGCAGTGCCGGGACCGGGGCTTTCTTT. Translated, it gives CASSAGTGAFF.

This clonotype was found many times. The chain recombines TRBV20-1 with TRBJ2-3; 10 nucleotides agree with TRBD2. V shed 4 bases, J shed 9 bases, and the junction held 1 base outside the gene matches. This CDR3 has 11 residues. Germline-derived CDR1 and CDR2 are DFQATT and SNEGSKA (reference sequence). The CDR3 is CSAILAGTQYF. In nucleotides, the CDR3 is TGCAGTGCTATACTAGCGGGGACGCAGTATTTT.

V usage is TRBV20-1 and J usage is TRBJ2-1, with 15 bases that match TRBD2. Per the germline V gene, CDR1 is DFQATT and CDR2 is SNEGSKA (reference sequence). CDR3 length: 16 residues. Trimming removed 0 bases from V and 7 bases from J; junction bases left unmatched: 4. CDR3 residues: CSAREAGTSGRNEQFF. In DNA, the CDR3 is TGCAGTGCTAGAGAAGCCGGGACTAGCGGGAGGAATGAGCAGTTCTTC.

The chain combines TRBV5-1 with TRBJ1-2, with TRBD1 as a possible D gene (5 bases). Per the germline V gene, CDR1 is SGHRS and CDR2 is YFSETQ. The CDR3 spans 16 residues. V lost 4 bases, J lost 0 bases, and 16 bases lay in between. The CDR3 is CASSQQSRTSNYGYTF. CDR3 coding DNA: TGCGCCAGCAGCCAGCAGTCCCGGACATCTAACTATGGCTACACCTTC.

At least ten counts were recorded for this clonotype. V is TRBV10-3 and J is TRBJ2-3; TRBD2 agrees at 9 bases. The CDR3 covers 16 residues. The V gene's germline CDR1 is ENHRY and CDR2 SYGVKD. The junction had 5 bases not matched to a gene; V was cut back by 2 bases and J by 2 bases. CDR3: CAISELGGGDTDTQYF. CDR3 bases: TGTGCCATCAGTGAGCTCGGCGGGGGGGACACAGATACGCAGTATTTT.

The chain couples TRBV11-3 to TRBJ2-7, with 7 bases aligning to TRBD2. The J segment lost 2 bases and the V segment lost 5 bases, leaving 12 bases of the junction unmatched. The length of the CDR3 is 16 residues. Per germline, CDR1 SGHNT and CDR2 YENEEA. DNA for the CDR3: TGTGCCAGCAGCGAAACGGGGGGATCCTGGGCCTACGAGCAGTACTTC. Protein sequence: CASSETGGSWAYEQYF.

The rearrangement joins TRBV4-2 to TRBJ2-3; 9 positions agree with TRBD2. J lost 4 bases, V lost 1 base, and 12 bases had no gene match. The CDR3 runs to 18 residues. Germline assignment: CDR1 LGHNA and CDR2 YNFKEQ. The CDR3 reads CASSQGPGGGGSADTQYF. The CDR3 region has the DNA TGTGCCAGCAGCCAAGGTCCAGGCGGGGGGGGATCCGCAGATACGCAGTATTTT.

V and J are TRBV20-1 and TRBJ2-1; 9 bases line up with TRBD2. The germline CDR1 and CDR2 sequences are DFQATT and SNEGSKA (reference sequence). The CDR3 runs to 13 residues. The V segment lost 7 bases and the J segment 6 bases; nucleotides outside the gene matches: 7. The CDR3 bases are TGCAGTGTTATAGCGGGAGCTCTCAATGAGCAGTTCTTC. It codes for CSVIAGALNEQFF.

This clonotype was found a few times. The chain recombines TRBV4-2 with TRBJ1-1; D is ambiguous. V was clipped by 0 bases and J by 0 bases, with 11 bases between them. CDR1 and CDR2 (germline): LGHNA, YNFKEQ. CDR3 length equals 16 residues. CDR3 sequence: CASSQDLGQVNTEAFF. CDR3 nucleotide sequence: TGTGCCAGCAGCCAAGATTTAGGGCAGGTGAACACTGAAGCTTTCTTT.

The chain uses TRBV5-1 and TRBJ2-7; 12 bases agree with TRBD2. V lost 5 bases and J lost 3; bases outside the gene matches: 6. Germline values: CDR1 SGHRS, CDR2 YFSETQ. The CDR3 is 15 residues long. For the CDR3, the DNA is TGCGCCAGCAGTGGGACTAGCGGGTCCCGCTACGAGCAGTACTTC. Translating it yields CASSGTSGSRYEQYF.

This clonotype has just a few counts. Written as DNA, the CDR3 is TGTGCCACCAGGCGTCTAGGGGGCTACACCTTC. This translates into CATRRLGGYTF. The chain uses TRBV6-5 and TRBJ1-2; D gene unclear. Germline-derived CDR1 and CDR2 are MNHEY and SVGAGI. The V end was cut by 10 bases, the J end by 8 bases, with 14 bases between. This CDR3 is 11 amino acids long.

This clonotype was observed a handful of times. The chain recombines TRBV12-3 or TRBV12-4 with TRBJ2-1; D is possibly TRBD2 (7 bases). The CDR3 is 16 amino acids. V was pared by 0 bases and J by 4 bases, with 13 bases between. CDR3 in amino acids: CASSLAMGGPYNEQFF. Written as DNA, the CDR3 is TGTGCCAGCAGTTTAGCGATGGGGGGGCCATACAATGAGCAGTTCTTC.

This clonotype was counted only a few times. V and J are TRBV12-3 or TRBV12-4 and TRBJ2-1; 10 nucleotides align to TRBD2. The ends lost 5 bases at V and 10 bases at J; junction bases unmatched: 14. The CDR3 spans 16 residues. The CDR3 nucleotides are TGTGCCAGCAGTCTCTCCTCTAGCGGGGGAAAGGACGAGCAGTTCTTC. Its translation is CASSLSSSGGKDEQFF.

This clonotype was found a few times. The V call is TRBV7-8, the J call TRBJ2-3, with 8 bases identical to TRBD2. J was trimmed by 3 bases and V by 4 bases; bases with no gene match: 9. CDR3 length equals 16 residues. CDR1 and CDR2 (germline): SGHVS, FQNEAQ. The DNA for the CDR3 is TGTGCCAGCAGCTCCCCGGGTAGCGGGGCTACAGATACGCAGTATTTT. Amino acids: CASSSPGSGATDTQYF.

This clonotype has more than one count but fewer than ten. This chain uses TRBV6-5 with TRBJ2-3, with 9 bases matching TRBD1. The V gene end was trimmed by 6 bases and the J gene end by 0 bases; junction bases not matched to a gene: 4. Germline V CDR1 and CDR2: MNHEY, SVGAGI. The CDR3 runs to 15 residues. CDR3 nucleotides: TGTGCCAGCAGGTTAGACAGGGGGAGCACAGATACGCAGTATTTT. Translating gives CASRLDRGSTDTQYF.

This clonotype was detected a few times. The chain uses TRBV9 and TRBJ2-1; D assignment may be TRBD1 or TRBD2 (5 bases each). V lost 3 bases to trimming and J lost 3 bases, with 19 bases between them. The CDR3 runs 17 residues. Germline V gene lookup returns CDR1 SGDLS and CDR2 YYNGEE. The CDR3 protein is CASSASQGAEYYNEQFF. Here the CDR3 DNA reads TGTGCCAGCAGCGCTTCGCAGGGAGCGGAGTACTACAATGAGCAGTTCTTC.